This TCR beta chain stems from a study of blood T cell repertoires in COVID-19. At the level of the study: Samples representing acute and convalescent COVID-19 were sourced from the United States, Italy and Spain.

Authors' data handling: For nucleated cells, counts were estimated from reference gene primer amplification. The table came from immunoSEQ multiplex PCR; TCRdb's copy has only in-frame clones and leaves some out. For V, J and clone size, that table is used; D and trimming come from the DNA. The sample consists of 100,000 to 150,000 clones, over 75% of them appearing once. This clonotype originated in a woman of 80 years or more with acute or convalescent COVID-19. The sample was peripheral blood.

CDR3 amino acids: CASRPGLAGGDEQYF. DNA for the CDR3: TGTGCCAGCAGACCAGGACTAGCGGGGGGAGACGAGCAGTACTTC. This chain connects TRBV6-6 to TRBJ2-7; 14 bases agree with TRBD2. CDR1 and CDR2 from the germline V gene are MNHNY and SVGAGI (reference sequence). The CDR3 consists of 15 residues. Trimming removed 6 bases from V and 5 bases from J; junction bases left unmatched: 6.